This T cell receptor (beta chain) was sequenced during a study of shared clonotypes between healthy human individuals. CDR1 and CDR2 from the germline V gene are WSHSY and SAAADI. This CDR3 region has 18 residues. Trimming took 8 bases from V and 1 from J; bases not matched to a gene: 12. TCRdb's table, derived via immunoSEQ multiplex PCR, lists solely in-frame clones and lacks some. The sample records around 2,000,000 clones, 85% to 95% being singletons. Sequenced material: naive CD4+ T cells sorted from blood. This sample's subset: CD45RA+ positively selected. The clonotype comes from a man aged 18 to 29 in good health. The chain is built from TRBV10-2 and TRBJ2-3; 13 bases line up with TRBD2. CDR3 amino acids: CASRGLAGVSVRTDTQYF. The DNA for the CDR3 is TGCGCCAGCCGCGGACTAGCGGGAGTTAGTGTACGCACAGATACGCAGTATTTT.